A selection of T cell receptor beta chains follows, all from one sample in a study of cytomegalovirus exposure and HLA in healthy donors. Generated by immunoSEQ multiplex PCR, the TCRdb table keeps only in-frame clones and is missing some. The data hold 100,000 to 150,000 clones, with 88% observed a single time. The sequencing input was PBMCs. The receptors shown here come from a man aged 30 to 39 in good health and CMV-seronegative. The CDR3 runs from the conserved cysteine through the conserved F or W. Fields, in order: J gene, V gene, CDR3 protein.

TRBJ1-2 | TRBV27 | CASSTGNGGYTF
TRBJ1-1 | TRBV7-2 | CASRAGTGSTEAFF
TRBJ1-1 | TRBV5-6 | CASSDAGGTEAFF
TRBJ1-5 | TRBV23-1 | CAINRDSRQPQHF
TRBJ2-5 | TRBV6-1 | CASIFGEAGGSTQYF
TRBJ2-1 | TRBV7-2 | CASSFTGSNEQFF
TRBJ2-7 | TRBV7-7 | CASSFDRDSYEQYF
TRBJ2-6 | TRBV5-1 | CASSLTDSGANVLTF
TRBJ2-1 | TRBV9 | CASSSRLGQGAKNEQFF
TRBJ2-7 | TRBV5-6 | CASSFFMGLAGVYEQYF
TRBJ1-2 | TRBV4-1 | CASSQDLWEEANYGYTF
TRBJ2-3 | TRBV10-3 | CATGTSPDTQYF
TRBJ1-2 | TRBV20-1 | CSARASGVGPF
TRBJ1-2 | TRBV5-1 | CASSLDLNRGYTF
TRBJ1-5 | TRBV4-1 | CASSQGTGSNQPQHF
TRBJ1-1 | TRBV4-1 | CASSQAWTDLNTEAFF
TRBJ1-1 | TRBV27 | CASSLSGWDTEAFF
TRBJ1-3 | TRBV19 | CASNLTPGSGNTIYF
TRBJ2-1 | TRBV19 | CASSAGNYNEQFF
TRBJ1-5 | TRBV19 | CASIDRQTTWGPQHF
TRBJ1-6 | TRBV11-2 | CASSLRQHYYNSPLHF
TRBJ1-5 | TRBV9 | CASSVAGDVGQPQHF
TRBJ2-1 | TRBV6-1 | CASKNDRGRANEQFF
TRBJ2-3 | TRBV7-9 | CASSYQSEPQYF
TRBJ2-5 | TRBV5-4 | CASSLVDPSGRGQETQYF
TRBJ2-1 | TRBV7-9 | CASSWGDSAGNEQFF
TRBJ2-7 | TRBV2 | CASSQPSGSDYDEQYF
TRBJ2-1 | TRBV10-2 | CASETSGYNEQFF
TRBJ2-7 | TRBV7-2 | CASSGGAGGEQYF